This T cell receptor (beta chain) was identified in a study of blood T cell repertoires in COVID-19. As for the study in general: The United States, Italy and Spain supplied acute and convalescent COVID-19 samples.

Seattle participants joined during active infection and were tracked over time. Authors' methods: Reference gene primer amplification in the assay estimated nucleated cell counts. Sequenced by immunoSEQ multiplex PCR; TCRdb stores in-frame clones only, minus some. V, J and clone size are those of that table, while D and trimming were read from the DNA. Of about 160,000 clones detected, 70% to 90% appear once; the ten largest clones hold less than 6.5%. V was shortened by 2 bases and J by 4 bases, with 23 bases between the two germline ends. Germline CDR1 reads SQVTM; CDR2 reads ANQGSEA. This CDR3 contains 17 residues.

The chain employs TRBV29-1 and TRBJ1-1; TRBD1 might be the D (5 bases). This TCR was sampled from a woman between 50 and 59 years old with COVID-19, enrolled during active disease. The material sequenced was peripheral blood. CDR3 residues: CSVESFRQGKSTTEAFF. The CDR3 DNA follows: TGCAGCGTTGAAAGTTTTCGTCAGGGAAAGTCGACCACTGAAGCTTTCTTT.